A few counts support the clone carrying this TCR beta chain. Its antigen is currently unknown. This CDR3 contains 13 residues. The germline gives CDR1 SEHNR, CDR2 FQNEAQ (reference sequence). V trimming: 5 bases; J trimming: 5 bases; junction bases outside the gene matches: 4. Profiled with immunoSEQ multiplex PCR; TCRdb holds only in-frame clones, not every one. The data hold about 160,000 clones, with about four fifths observed a single time. This specimen belongs to a study of cytotoxic CD8 clonotypes in ibrutinib-treated CLL. Study at large: The group held roughly ten relapsed/refractory and under 16 treatment-naive patients, with some 17 IGHV unmutated. Overall, about 25 responses were partial and 2 complete; following median approximately 73 months, 14 patients stayed remitted and 12 progressed. General study points: Sampling of sustained-remission and progressing patients occurred at differing times.

Sequencing was performed on PBMCs, taken after 12 months of ibrutinib treatment. The receptor was derived from a human donor with chronic lymphocytic leukemia. The chain carries TRBV7-9 and TRBJ2-7; 9 bases match TRBD1. The CDR3 loop is CASSHRGLDEQYF. As DNA, the CDR3 is TGTGCCAGCAGCCACAGGGGGCTGGACGAGCAGTACTTC.